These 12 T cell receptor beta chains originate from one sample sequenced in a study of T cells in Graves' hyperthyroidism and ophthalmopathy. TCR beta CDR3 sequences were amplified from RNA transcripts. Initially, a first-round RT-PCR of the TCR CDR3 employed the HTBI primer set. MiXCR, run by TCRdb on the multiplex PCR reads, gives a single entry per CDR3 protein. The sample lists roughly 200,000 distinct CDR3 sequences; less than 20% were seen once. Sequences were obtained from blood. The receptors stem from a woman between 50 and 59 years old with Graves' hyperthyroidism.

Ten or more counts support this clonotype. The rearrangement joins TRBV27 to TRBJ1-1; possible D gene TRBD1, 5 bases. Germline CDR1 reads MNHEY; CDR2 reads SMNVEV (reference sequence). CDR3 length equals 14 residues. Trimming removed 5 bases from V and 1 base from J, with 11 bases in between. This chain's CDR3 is CASSPDSENTEAFF. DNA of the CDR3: TGTGCCAGCAGTCCTGACAGCGAGAACACTGAAGCTTTCTTT.

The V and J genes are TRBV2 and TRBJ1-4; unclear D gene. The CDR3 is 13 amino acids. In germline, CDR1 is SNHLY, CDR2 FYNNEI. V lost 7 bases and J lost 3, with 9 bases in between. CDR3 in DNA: TGTGCCAGCAAAACCACAGCTAATGAAAAACTGTTTTTT. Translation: CASKTTANEKLFF.

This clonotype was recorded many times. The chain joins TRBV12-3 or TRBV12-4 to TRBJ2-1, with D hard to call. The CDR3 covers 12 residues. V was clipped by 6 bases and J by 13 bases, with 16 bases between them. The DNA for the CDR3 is TGTGCCAGCAGCCTAAATGGTCGCGGCCAGTTCTTC. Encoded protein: CASSLNGRGQFF.

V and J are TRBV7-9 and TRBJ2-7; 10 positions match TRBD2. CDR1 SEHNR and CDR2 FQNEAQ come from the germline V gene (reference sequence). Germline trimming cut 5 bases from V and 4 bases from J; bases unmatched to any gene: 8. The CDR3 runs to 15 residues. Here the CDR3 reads CASSLSSGRGYEQYF. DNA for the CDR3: TGTGCCAGCAGCCTCTCGAGCGGGAGGGGTTACGAGCAGTACTTC. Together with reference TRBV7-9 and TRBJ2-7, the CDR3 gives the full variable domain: DTGVSQNPRHKITKRGQNVTFRCDPISEHNRLYWYRQTLGQGPEFLTYFQNEAQLEKSRLLSDRFSAERPKGSFSTLEIQRTEQGDSAMYLCASSLSSGRGYEQYFGPGTRLTVT.

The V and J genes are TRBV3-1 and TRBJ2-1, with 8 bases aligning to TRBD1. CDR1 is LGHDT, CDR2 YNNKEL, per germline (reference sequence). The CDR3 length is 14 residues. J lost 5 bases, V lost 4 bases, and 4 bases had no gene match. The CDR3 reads CASSPRDRNNEQFF. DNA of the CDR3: TGTGCCAGCAGCCCCCGGGACAGGAACAATGAGCAGTTCTTC.

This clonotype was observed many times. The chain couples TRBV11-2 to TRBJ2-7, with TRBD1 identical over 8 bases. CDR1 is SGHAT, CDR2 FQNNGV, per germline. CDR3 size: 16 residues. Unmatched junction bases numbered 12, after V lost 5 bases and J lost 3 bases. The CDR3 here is CASSLLTPQGGYEQYF. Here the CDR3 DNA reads TGTGCCAGCAGCCTATTAACCCCACAGGGGGGCTACGAGCAGTACTTC.

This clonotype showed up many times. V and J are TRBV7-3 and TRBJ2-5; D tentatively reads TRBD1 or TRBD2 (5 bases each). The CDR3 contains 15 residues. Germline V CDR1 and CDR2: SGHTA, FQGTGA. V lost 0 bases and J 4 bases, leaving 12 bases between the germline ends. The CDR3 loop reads CASSLTGGAGETQYF. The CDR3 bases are TGTGCCAGCAGCTTAACGGGTGGGGCGGGAGAGACCCAGTACTTC.

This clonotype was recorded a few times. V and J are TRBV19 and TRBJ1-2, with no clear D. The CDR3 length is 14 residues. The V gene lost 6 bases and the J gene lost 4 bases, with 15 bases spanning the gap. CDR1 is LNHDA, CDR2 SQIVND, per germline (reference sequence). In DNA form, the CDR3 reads TGTGCCAGTAGGCTTAACGCCCGCTCCTATGGCTACACCTTC. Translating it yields CASRLNARSYGYTF.

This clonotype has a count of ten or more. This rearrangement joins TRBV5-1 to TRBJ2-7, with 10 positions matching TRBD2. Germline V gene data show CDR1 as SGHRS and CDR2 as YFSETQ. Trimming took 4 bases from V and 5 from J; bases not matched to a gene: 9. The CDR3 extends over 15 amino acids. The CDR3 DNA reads TGCGCCAGCAGCAGTACTAGCGGGATTCGCAACGAGCAGTACTTC. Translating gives CASSSTSGIRNEQYF.

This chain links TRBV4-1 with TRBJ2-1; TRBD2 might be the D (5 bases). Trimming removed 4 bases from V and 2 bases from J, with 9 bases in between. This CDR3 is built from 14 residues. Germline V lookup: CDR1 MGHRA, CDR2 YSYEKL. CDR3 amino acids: CASSPPGAYNEQFF. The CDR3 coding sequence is TGCGCCAGCAGCCCCCCCGGGGCCTACAATGAGCAGTTCTTC.

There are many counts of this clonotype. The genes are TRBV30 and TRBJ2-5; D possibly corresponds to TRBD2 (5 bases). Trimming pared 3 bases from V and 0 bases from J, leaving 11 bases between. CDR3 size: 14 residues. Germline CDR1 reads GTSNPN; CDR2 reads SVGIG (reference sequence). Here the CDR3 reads CAWRTTNYQETQYF. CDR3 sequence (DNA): TGTGCCTGGAGGACTACCAACTACCAAGAGACCCAGTACTTC.

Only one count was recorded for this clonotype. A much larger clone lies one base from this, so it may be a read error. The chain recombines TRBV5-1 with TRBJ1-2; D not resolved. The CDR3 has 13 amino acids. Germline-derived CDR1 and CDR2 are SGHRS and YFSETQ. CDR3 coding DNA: TGCGCCAGCAGCCCCGGGGATCGGGATGGCTGCACCTTC. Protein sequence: CASSPGDRDGCTF.